One sample yielded the 4 T cell receptor beta chains listed below, sequenced in a study of neoadjuvant anti-PD-1 for oral cavity cancer. Time point: after neoadjuvant nivolumab, at surgical resection. Generated by immunoSEQ multiplex PCR, the TCRdb table keeps only in-frame clones and is missing some. The sample consists of around 13,000 clones, around 72% of them appearing once. This sample comprised PBMCs, obtained after nivolumab (anti-PD-1) treatment. Receptors originate from a person aged 35-79 years with oral cavity squamous cell carcinoma.

The rearrangement links TRBV7-9 to TRBJ2-3; TRBD2 matches 8 bases. The CDR3 consists of 15 residues. The V gene end was trimmed by 5 bases and the J gene end by 1 base; junction bases not matched to a gene: 5. Germline lookup yields CDR1 SEHNR and CDR2 FQNEAQ (reference sequence). CDR3 coding DNA: TGTGCCAGCAGCCCTCGAGCGGGGGGCACAGATACGCAGTATTTT. Its translation: CASSPRAGGTDTQYF. Supplemented by reference TRBV7-9 and TRBJ2-3, the full variable domain reads DTGVSQNPRHKITKRGQNVTFRCDPISEHNRLYWYRQTLGQGPEFLTYFQNEAQLEKSRLLSDRFSAERPKGSFSTLEIQRTEQGDSAMYLCASSPRAGGTDTQYFGPGTRLTVL.

V is TRBV19 and J is TRBJ2-7; 10 bases line up with TRBD1. After removal of 6 bases from V and 5 bases from J, the junction contained 4 bases not matched to a gene. The CDR3 contains 13 residues. Germline CDR1 is LNHDA and CDR2 is SQIVND (reference sequence). CDR3 DNA sequence: TGTGCCAGTAGCGACAGGGGGCTAGACGAGCAGTACTTC. It codes for CASSDRGLDEQYF.

This clone appeared once. The chain employs TRBV11-2 and TRBJ2-3; 7 positions match TRBD2. The CDR3 has 15 residues. The trim removed 5 bases at V and 2 bases at J, leaving 7 bases unmatched. CDR1 and CDR2 (germline): SGHAT, FQNNGV. The chain's CDR3 is CASSEGLLPTDTQYF. The CDR3 DNA sequence: TGTGCCAGCAGCGAGGGACTACTACCCACAGATACGCAGTATTTT.

This chain joins TRBV9 and TRBJ2-5, with D perhaps TRBD2 (5 bases). CDR1 SGDLS and CDR2 YYNGEE come from the germline V gene. The CDR3 runs to 15 residues. Trimming removed 0 bases from V and 5 bases from J, with 14 bases in between. CDR3 in amino acids: CASSVGGGLGETQYF. In DNA form, the CDR3 reads TGTGCCAGCAGCGTAGGAGGCGGGCTAGGTGAGACCCAGTACTTC.